This TCR beta chain was observed in a study of blood T cell repertoires in COVID-19. Trimming took off 7 bases at V and 5 bases at J, with 25 bases between the two ends. This CDR3 is 16 amino acids long. Germline loops: CDR1 SGDLS, CDR2 YYNGEE. TCRdb's copy holds only in-frame clones and misses some; the assay was immunoSEQ multiplex PCR. The sample lists approximately 220,000 clones, 65% to 85% seen once, with around 2.7% in the top ten. The TCR sequence derives from a woman in her 30s who had recovered from COVID-19. The sequenced material came from peripheral blood. The genes are TRBV9 and TRBJ2-7; D might be TRBD2 (6 bases). Here the CDR3 reads CASSPPRTTSDNEQYF. CDR3 sequence (DNA): TGTGCCAGCTCTCCGCCCAGGACTACCTCAGACAACGAGCAGTACTTC.